These 6 T cell receptor beta chains came from one sample sequenced in a study of CD8+ T cells in alopecia areata. After isolation, RNA underwent reverse transcription to generate cDNA as the sequencing template. Repertoires were generated with immunoSEQ multiplex PCR, while TCRdb's copy carries only in-frame clones and drops some. The table lists 150,000 to 190,000 clones, about 53% of them singletons. The sequences come from CD8+ T cells sorted from blood, collected at week 0. The receptors were sampled from a human donor with alopecia areata.

The sample holds one count of this clone. V and J are TRBV9 and TRBJ2-1; 10 nucleotides align to TRBD2. Germline CDR1 SGDLS, CDR2 YYNGEE. After removal of 4 bases from V and 5 bases from J, the junction contained 6 bases not matched to a gene. The CDR3 spans 15 residues. CDR3 sequence reads: CASSPSGTSDNEQFF. The CDR3 nucleotides are TGTGCCAGCAGCCCATCGGGGACTAGCGACAATGAGCAGTTCTTC.

The chain recombines TRBV7-9 with TRBJ2-7; maybe TRBD1 (5 bases). Germline CDR1 SEHNR, CDR2 FQNEAQ (reference sequence). Trimming removed 5 bases at V and 4 bases at J, with 9 bases between. The CDR3 has 12 amino acids. CDR3 sequence: CASSTDSYEQYF. The DNA of the CDR3 is TGTGCCAGCAGCACCGACAGTTACGAGCAGTACTTC.

This chain uses TRBV27 with TRBJ2-5; a weak D match, TRBD1 (6 bases). This CDR3 is built from 14 residues. The germline V gene has CDR1 MNHEY and CDR2 SMNVEV (reference sequence). Trimming removed 5 bases at V and 1 base at J, with 11 bases between. The chain's CDR3 is CASSSLTGQETQYF. CDR3 nucleotides: TGTGCCAGCAGTAGTCTGACAGGCCAAGAGACCCAGTACTTC.

The V call is TRBV7-2, the J call TRBJ2-1; 7 bases align to TRBD1. Germline trimming cut 1 base from V and 0 bases from J; bases unmatched to any gene: 12. The CDR3 runs to 19 residues. Germline V gene sequence: CDR1 SGHTA, CDR2 FQGNSA. The CDR3 protein is CASSLVRQGYSSSYNEQFF. CDR3 sequence (DNA): TGTGCCAGCAGCTTAGTAAGACAGGGCTATTCGAGCTCCTACAATGAGCAGTTCTTC.

This clone appeared once. The chain recombines TRBV6-5 with TRBJ2-6; a weak D match, TRBD2 (5 bases). There are 15 residues in the CDR3. Germline-derived CDR1 and CDR2 are MNHEY and SVGAGI. The V end lost 7 bases, the J end lost 4 bases, and 14 bases lay between the germline ends. CDR3 in amino acids: CASKRGAPGANVLTF. DNA of the CDR3: TGTGCCAGCAAACGGGGAGCGCCCGGGGCCAACGTCCTGACTTTC.

The gene calls are TRBV11-2 and TRBJ2-3, with no clear D. V was clipped by 2 bases and J by 0 bases, with 6 bases between them. The CDR3 loop spans 14 amino acids. CDR1 and CDR2 from the germline V gene are SGHAT and FQNNGV. The DNA for the CDR3 is TGTGCCAGCAGCTTAATACAGAGCACAGATACGCAGTATTTT. Translation: CASSLIQSTDTQYF.